This T cell receptor beta chain came from a study of T cell responses to AZD1222 COVID-19 vaccine. Some second doses came at about 4 weeks and others at about 12 weeks; these were pooled. As regards this clone: Antigen unknown.

CDR1 is MNHEY, CDR2 SMNVEV, per germline (reference sequence). V shed 6 bases and J 3 bases; nucleotides not matched to a gene: 7. This CDR3 has 15 residues. Using immunoSEQ multiplex PCR, the repertoire was profiled, and TCRdb retains in-frame clones only, with some absent. The table lists 99,000 or so clones, about 88% of them singletons. General study findings and limits: The study found Spike-specific TCR breadth and depth rose after two AZD1222 doses. Without day 14 samples, only post-peak T cell repertoires were studied.

The sequencing here drew on peripheral blood, taken 28 days after the second AZD1222 dose. The chain combines TRBV27 with TRBJ1-4, with 7 bases aligning to TRBD1. The receptor's source is an adult who received the AZD1222 COVID-19 vaccine. Here the CDR3 DNA reads TGTGCCAGCAGGACTTTCGGGACAGCTAATGAAAAACTGTTTTTT. The encoded protein is CASRTFGTANEKLFF. The full variable domain, completed using reference TRBV27 and TRBJ1-4, is EAQVTQNPRYLITVTGKKLTVTCSQNMNHEYMSWYRQDPGLGLRQIYYSMNVEVTDKGDVPEGYKVSRKEKRNFPLILESPSPNQTSLYFCASRTFGTANEKLFFGSGTQLSVL.